This passage covers 29 T cell receptor beta chains from one sample sequenced in a study of CD8 T cells in ankylosing spondylitis. TCRdb called the 5' RACE reads again in MiXCR, with one record for every CDR3 protein. The profile shows 200,000 to 300,000 distinct CDR3 sequences, more than 20% of them singletons. Sequencing was done on a sample of blood, either unsorted or a sorted T cell fraction (not recorded which). The receptors here all came from a male donor with ankylosing spondylitis or in good health (not recorded which).

This clonotype came up a few times. This sequence joins TRBV20-1 and TRBJ2-3; TRBD2 aligns across 7 bases. The CDR3 runs to 14 residues. Germline V gene sequence: CDR1 DFQATT, CDR2 SNEGSKA (reference sequence). After removal of 6 bases from V and 0 bases from J, the junction contained 6 bases not matched to a gene. In DNA, the CDR3 is TGCAGTGCCCCAGGCGGGGGTAGCACAGATACGCAGTATTTT. Amino acids: CSAPGGGSTDTQYF.

This clonotype appeared many times. The chain couples TRBV20-1 to TRBJ2-1; 11 positions match TRBD1. The trim removed 5 bases at V and 15 bases at J, leaving 12 bases unmatched. In germline, CDR1 is DFQATT, CDR2 SNEGSKA (reference sequence). CDR3 length: 13 amino acids. The CDR3 DNA sequence: TGCAGTGCTTCATCTATCCGGACAGGGGGCCTGTTCTTC. It specifies CSASSIRTGGLFF.

The J gene is TRBJ2-7, the V gene TRBV6-1; 9 positions agree with TRBD2. After removal of 7 bases from V and 2 bases from J, the junction contained 6 bases not matched to a gene. Germline CDR1 and CDR2: MNHNS and SASEGT. The CDR3 extends over 14 amino acids. In DNA, the CDR3 is TGTGCCAGCACTCGGCAGCGGGGGGCCTACGAGCAGTACTTC. Translating gives CASTRQRGAYEQYF.

This clonotype was found many times. The chain combines TRBV29-1 with TRBJ1-2; D unclear. V was clipped by 3 bases and J by 7 bases, with 9 bases between them. This CDR3 spans 11 amino acids. From germline, CDR1 is SQVTM and CDR2 ANQGSEA. CDR3 residues: CSVEDRRGYTF. CDR3 coding DNA: TGCAGCGTTGAGGACCGGCGTGGCTACACCTTC. Variable domain in full (rest from reference TRBV29-1 and TRBJ1-2): SAVISQKPSRDICQRGTSLTIQCQVDSQVTMMFWYRQQPGQSLTLIATANQGSEATYESGFVIDKFPISRPNLTFSTLTVSNMSPEDSSIYLCSVEDRRGYTFGSGTRLTVV.

The gene calls are TRBV20-1 and TRBJ2-3, with no clear D. The CDR3 extends over 12 amino acids. The V and J ends lost 0 bases and 6 bases respectively, with 7 bases between them. In germline, CDR1 is DFQATT, CDR2 SNEGSKA (reference sequence). The CDR3 loop is CSAREREDTQYF. DNA of the CDR3: TGCAGTGCTAGAGAAAGAGAGGATACGCAGTATTTT.

The chain combines TRBV20-1 with TRBJ2-3; TRBD2 aligns across 10 bases. Germline V gene sequence: CDR1 DFQATT, CDR2 SNEGSKA (reference sequence). Trimming removed 1 base from V and 5 bases from J; junction bases left unmatched: 15. The CDR3 runs 18 residues. DNA of the CDR3: TGCAGTGCTAGAGGCCTTACCCTAGCGGGGGCTACCCAAGATACGCAGTATTTT. This sequence encodes CSARGLTLAGATQDTQYF.

This clonotype appeared a few times. The chain uses TRBV10-3 and TRBJ1-2, with a possible D match to TRBD1 (6 bases). Trimming removed 10 bases from V and 2 bases from J, with 14 bases in between. Germline V gives CDR1 ENHRY, CDR2 SYGVKD. CDR3 length equals 13 residues. The CDR3: CATGQLTNYGYTF. The CDR3 coding sequence is TGTGCCACCGGACAGCTCACAAACTATGGCTACACCTTC.

The sample holds many counts of this clonotype. The rearrangement joins TRBV20-1 to TRBJ2-1; D might be TRBD1 (5 bases). The ends were cut back, 5 bases at V and 7 bases at J, with 21 bases in the middle. CDR3 length: 15 residues. Germline V gives CDR1 DFQATT, CDR2 SNEGSKA (reference sequence). The CDR3 protein is CSARGPPGLVNEQFF. DNA of the CDR3: TGCAGTGCTCGCGGACCCCCAGGGCTGGTGAATGAGCAGTTCTTC.

The rearrangement uses TRBV14 and TRBJ2-3; 7 bases are shared with TRBD2. This CDR3 has 15 amino acids. J lost 3 bases, V lost 5 bases, and 8 bases had no gene match. The V gene's germline CDR1 is SGHDN and CDR2 FVKESK. The CDR3 region has the DNA TGTGCCAGCAGCTACCGTGGGCGGGGGACAGATACGCAGTATTTT. Protein sequence: CASSYRGRGTDTQYF.

This clonotype was detected a few times. V is TRBV12-3 or TRBV12-4 and J is TRBJ1-6; the match to TRBD1 covers 7 bases. CDR3 length: 16 amino acids. V was clipped by 5 bases and J by 9 bases; unmatched bases: 13. Written as DNA, the CDR3 is TGTGCCAGCAGTGTACACTTAACAGGGGTGGGTTCACCCCTCCACTTT. Its translation: CASSVHLTGVGSPLHF.

This clonotype was observed many times. This chain connects TRBV29-1 to TRBJ1-2, with 11 bases aligning to TRBD1. There are 13 residues in the CDR3. Germline V CDR1 and CDR2: SQVTM, ANQGSEA. V lost 7 bases, J lost 8 bases, and 9 bases stayed unmatched. Here the CDR3 reads CSATTGTGGGYTF. The CDR3 coding sequence is TGCAGCGCCACAACCGGGACAGGGGGAGGCTACACCTTC.

This clonotype appeared a few times. This CDR3 is CASADTGEEETQYF. CDR3 nucleotides: TGTGCCAGCGCAGACACAGGGGAAGAAGAGACCCAGTACTTC. V usage is TRBV28 and J usage is TRBJ2-5; the match to TRBD1 covers 7 bases. The V gene end was trimmed by 8 bases and the J gene end by 3 bases; junction bases not matched to a gene: 9. This CDR3 has 14 residues. CDR1 is MDHEN, CDR2 SYDVKM, per germline.

This clonotype was observed at least ten times. The rearrangement joins TRBV5-1 to TRBJ1-2, with 7 positions matching TRBD1. Germline CDR1 and CDR2: SGHRS and YFSETQ. The V gene end was trimmed by 2 bases and the J gene end by 8 bases; junction bases not matched to a gene: 9. The CDR3 length is 14 residues. The CDR3 region is CASSFGAGGGGYTF. The CDR3 nucleotides are TGCGCCAGCAGCTTTGGGGCAGGGGGAGGAGGCTACACCTTC.

This clonotype was recorded at least ten times. The chain uses TRBV20-1 and TRBJ2-5; D is tentatively TRBD1 or TRBD2 (5 bases each). Germline V lookup: CDR1 DFQATT, CDR2 SNEGSKA (reference sequence). The ends were cut back, 6 bases at V and 2 bases at J, with 13 bases in the middle. The CDR3 is 13 residues long. The CDR3 nucleotides are TGCAGTGCATACGAGGGGCTGCAAGAGACCCAGTACTTC. It encodes CSAYEGLQETQYF.

The chain employs TRBV4-1 and TRBJ2-1; 11 bases fit TRBD1. The CDR3 consists of 15 residues. V lost 1 base, J lost 10 bases, and 6 bases stayed unmatched. Germline loops: CDR1 MGHRA, CDR2 YSYEKL. The CDR3 spells CASSQAGTGGGEQFF. CDR3 DNA sequence: TGCGCCAGCAGCCAAGCCGGGACAGGGGGGGGGGAGCAGTTCTTC.

A few counts support this clonotype. The chain employs TRBV7-9 and TRBJ2-3; possibly TRBD2 for D (6 bases). Germline CDR1 reads SEHNR; CDR2 reads FQNEAQ (reference sequence). V was clipped by 5 bases and J by 6 bases, with 18 bases between them. CDR3 size: 15 residues. CDR3 coding DNA: TGTGCCAGCAGCCCCTCCGATGGGGGGAGGGATACGCAGTATTTT. It yields the protein CASSPSDGGRDTQYF.

The CDR3 bases are TGTGCCAGCAGCTCCAGGACGACTAGCACAGATACGCAGTATTTT. Its protein product is CASSSRTTSTDTQYF. This rearrangement joins TRBV12-3 or TRBV12-4 to TRBJ2-3; D is ambiguous. CDR3 length equals 15 residues. V was cut by 6 bases and J by 0 bases, with 13 bases left in between.

This clonotype was found a few times. The genes are TRBV20-1 and TRBJ2-5, with D perhaps given as TRBD1 or TRBD2 (6 bases each). V was trimmed by 5 bases and J by 5 bases, leaving 12 bases between them. The CDR3 runs to 12 residues. Germline V gene data show CDR1 as DFQATT and CDR2 as SNEGSKA (reference sequence). The chain's CDR3 is CSAGGGQETQYF. Here the CDR3 DNA reads TGCAGTGCTGGTGGGGGGCAGGAGACCCAGTACTTC.

This chain links TRBV12-3 or TRBV12-4 with TRBJ2-5; 12 nucleotides line up with TRBD2. V dropped 5 bases and J dropped 7; count of bases not matched to a gene: 11. This CDR3 contains 16 residues. This chain's CDR3 is CASSLGLAGPIGTQYF. The DNA for the CDR3 is TGTGCCAGCAGTCTCGGACTAGCGGGGCCGATCGGGACCCAGTACTTC.

V is TRBV12-3 or TRBV12-4 and J is TRBJ2-3, with no clear D. CDR3 length equals 13 residues. Trimming removed 1 base from V and 10 bases from J, with 12 bases in between. CDR3 in DNA: TGTGCCAGCAGTTTAGGGGCGGCGGCGGCGCAGTATTTT. It translates to CASSLGAAAAQYF.

The rearrangement uses TRBV2 and TRBJ1-1, with 7 positions matching TRBD1. V lost 6 bases to trimming and J lost 0 bases; unmatched junction nucleotides: 4. Germline CDR1 SNHLY, CDR2 FYNNEI. This CDR3 comprises 14 residues. CDR3 sequence (DNA): TGTGCCAGCAGGGGGGACAGCCTGAACACTGAAGCTTTCTTT. Translating gives CASRGDSLNTEAFF.

This clonotype was seen ten or more times. The V gene is TRBV2, the J gene TRBJ2-3, with 8 bases matching TRBD1. Looked up from germline, CDR1 is SNHLY and CDR2 is FYNNEI. The CDR3 runs to 14 residues. The J segment lost 2 bases and the V segment lost 6 bases, leaving 4 bases of the junction unmatched. The CDR3 DNA reads as TGTGCCAGCAGCCGGGACAGGAACACAGATACGCAGTATTTT. Translated: CASSRDRNTDTQYF. The whole variable domain, remainder taken from reference TRBV2 and TRBJ2-3, is EPEVTQTPSHQVTQMGQEVILRCVPISNHLYFYWYRQILGQKVEFLVSFYNNEISEKSEIFDDQFSVERPDGSNFTLKIRSTKLEDSAMYFCASSRDRNTDTQYFGPGTRLTVL.

The table lists this clonotype with a few counts. The gene calls are TRBV20-1 and TRBJ2-5; D may be TRBD1 (7 bases). Looked up from germline, CDR1 is DFQATT and CDR2 is SNEGSKA (reference sequence). The CDR3 contains 13 residues. The V end lost 6 bases, the J end lost 1 base, and 12 bases lay between the germline ends. CDR3 amino acids: CSAAGQTQETQYF. CDR3 in DNA: TGCAGTGCCGCGGGACAGACCCAAGAGACCCAGTACTTC.

V and J are TRBV29-1 and TRBJ2-5; 7 nucleotides line up with TRBD2. This CDR3 contains 15 residues. Germline V gives CDR1 SQVTM, CDR2 ANQGSEA. J gave up 0 bases and V 4 bases, and 8 bases lay outside the gene matches. This CDR3 reads CSVGGPGGYQETQYF. The CDR3 region has the DNA TGCAGCGTTGGAGGCCCCGGGGGGTACCAAGAGACCCAGTACTTC.

This clonotype was observed a few times. The chain is built from TRBV29-1 and TRBJ2-7; D may be TRBD1 or TRBD2 (5 bases each). Trimming pared 7 bases from V and 5 bases from J, leaving 18 bases between. This CDR3 spans 13 amino acids. In germline, CDR1 is SQVTM, CDR2 ANQGSEA. The CDR3 loop is CSAGRGVTDEQYF. CDR3 sequence (DNA): TGCAGCGCCGGCCGAGGGGTGACTGACGAGCAGTACTTC.

The sample holds many counts of this clonotype. V is TRBV4-1 and J is TRBJ2-3, with 14 bases lining up with TRBD2. V lost 4 bases and J lost 6; bases outside the gene matches: 3. CDR1 MGHRA and CDR2 YSYEKL come from the germline V gene. This CDR3 is built from 15 residues. In DNA, the CDR3 is TGCGCCAGCAGCCCTCGACTAGCGGGGGGGGATACGCAGTATTTT. Encoded protein: CASSPRLAGGDTQYF.

This clonotype was recorded once. The gene calls are TRBV5-5 and TRBJ1-1; 9 bases match TRBD1. V dropped 3 bases and J dropped 5; count of bases not matched to a gene: 8. Germline-derived CDR1 and CDR2 are SGHKS and YYEKEE (reference sequence). The CDR3 is 15 amino acids. The CDR3 loop reads CASSSNGQGWTEAFF. CDR3 coding DNA: TGTGCCAGCAGCTCAAACGGACAGGGGTGGACTGAAGCTTTCTTT.

This clonotype showed up many times. The CDR3 bases are TGCGCCAGCAGCCCGGGACCCACCAACACCGGGGAGCTGTTTTTT. This codes for CASSPGPTNTGELFF. The chain is built from TRBV5-1 and TRBJ2-2, with D perhaps assigned TRBD1 or TRBD2 (5 bases each). The CDR3 totals 15 residues. V shed 4 bases and J shed 2 bases, with 12 bases lying between them. CDR1 and CDR2 (germline): SGHRS, YFSETQ.

The table lists this clonotype with many counts. The chain combines TRBV20-1 with TRBJ1-6; D perhaps matches TRBD1 (5 bases). CDR1 and CDR2 from the germline V gene are DFQATT and SNEGSKA (reference sequence). V lost 5 bases and J 7 bases, leaving 12 bases between the germline ends. The CDR3 length is 13 residues. In DNA, the CDR3 is TGCAGTGCTCGACGGGACGAGAATTCACCCCTCCACTTT. The encoded protein is CSARRDENSPLHF.